This T cell receptor (beta chain) appears in the sequencing data of a study of T cell changes during pregnancy in multiple sclerosis. Method: immunoSEQ multiplex PCR; TCRdb's copy keeps in-frame clones and lacks some. The sample shows 30,000 to 45,000 clones, more than 90% of them seen only once. The CDR3 loop spans 14 amino acids. Germline CDR1 and CDR2: KGHSH and LQKENI. Trimming took 3 bases from V and 1 from J, leaving 9 bases between them. This clonotype was obtained from a female donor with multiple sclerosis, enrolled in a pregnancy study. This specimen consisted of peripheral blood, obtained before pregnancy. J is TRBJ1-1 and V is TRBV18, with D unresolved. The CDR3 sequence: CASSPGRGNTEAFF. In nucleotides, the CDR3 is TGTGCCAGCTCACCTGGTAGAGGGAACACTGAAGCTTTCTTT.